The next 14 T cell receptor beta chains were all read from a single sample in a study of T cell changes during pregnancy in multiple sclerosis. Sequencing used immunoSEQ multiplex PCR; TCRdb keeps in-frame clones, though not all of them. The data hold roughly 15,000 clones, with 84% observed a single time. The input for sequencing was CD8+ T cells from peripheral blood mononuclear cells, taken in the third trimester of pregnancy. The receptors were sampled from a female donor in good health, enrolled as a control in a pregnancy study.

The CDR3 here is CASSEFDQGAGGYTF. Here the CDR3 DNA reads TGTGCCAGCAGTGAATTTGATCAGGGGGCGGGTGGCTACACCTTC. The rearrangement joins TRBV2 to TRBJ1-2, with 8 bases lining up with TRBD1. The J segment lost 7 bases and the V segment lost 2 bases, leaving 9 bases of the junction unmatched. The CDR3 has 15 amino acids. Germline CDR1 is SNHLY and CDR2 is FYNNEI.

The V call is TRBV9, the J call TRBJ1-2; D ambiguous. CDR1 is SGDLS, CDR2 YYNGEE, per germline. The length of the CDR3 is 17 residues. Between the trimmed V and J ends, which lost 2 bases and 1 base, there was a span of 18 bases. For the CDR3, the DNA is TGTGCCAGCAGCGTCCATCAGGCCGGCAGAATTAACTATGGCTACACCTTC. Its translation: CASSVHQAGRINYGYTF.

The V and J genes are TRBV5-1 and TRBJ2-7; TRBD2 agrees at 8 bases. The J segment lost 3 bases and the V segment lost 4 bases, leaving 9 bases of the junction unmatched. CDR1 is SGHRS and CDR2 is YFSETQ in the germline V gene. This CDR3 comprises 15 residues. The CDR3, as DNA: TGCGCCAGCAGCGTGACGAGCGGGAGCCTCTACGAGCAGTACTTC. Translated, it gives CASSVTSGSLYEQYF.

V and J are TRBV7-2 and TRBJ2-1; no reliable D call. V shed 0 bases and J shed 9 bases, with 9 bases lying between them. Per the germline V gene, CDR1 is SGHTA and CDR2 is FQGNSA. This CDR3 spans 13 amino acids. CDR3 coding DNA: TGTGCCAGCAGCTTAGCGCACCTCAGTGAGCAGTTCTTC. Translating gives CASSLAHLSEQFF. Complete variable domain (other parts from reference TRBV7-2 and TRBJ2-1): GAGVSQSPSNKVTEKGKDVELRCDPISGHTALYWYRQSLGQGLEFLIYFQGNSAPDKSGLPSDRFSAERTGGSVSTLTIQRTQQEDSAVYLCASSLAHLSEQFFGPGTRLTVL.

This chain connects TRBV7-9 to TRBJ2-7; no clear D gene. The CDR3 spans 15 residues. Trimming pared 5 bases from V and 2 bases from J, leaving 16 bases between. The germline gives CDR1 SEHNR, CDR2 FQNEAQ (reference sequence). CDR3 bases: TGTGCCAGCAGCCCAGACTTATTCCCCACCTACGAGCAGTACTTC. This gives the protein CASSPDLFPTYEQYF.

The chain carries TRBV29-1 and TRBJ1-6, with 9 nucleotides matching TRBD1. Germline values: CDR1 SQVTM, CDR2 ANQGSEA. This CDR3 region has 14 residues. The junction had 5 bases not matched to a gene; V was cut back by 6 bases and J by 5 bases. The CDR3, as DNA: TGCAGCGTGAAGGGGGACAGGGATAATTCACCCCTCCACTTT. This encodes CSVKGDRDNSPLHF. Full variable domain (missing parts from reference TRBV29-1 and TRBJ1-6): SAVISQKPSRDICQRGTSLTIQCQVDSQVTMMFWYRQQPGQSLTLIATANQGSEATYESGFVIDKFPISRPNLTFSTLTVSNMSPEDSSIYLCSVKGDRDNSPLHFGNGTRLTVT.

This clone was seen only once. The chain uses TRBV7-8 and TRBJ2-7; D is possibly TRBD2 (7 bases). The CDR3 spans 17 residues. Trimming took off 3 bases at V and 0 bases at J, with 18 bases between the two ends. Germline V gives CDR1 SGHVS, CDR2 FQNEAQ. The CDR3 region is CASSFKPGGGGSYEQYF. Here the CDR3 DNA reads TGTGCCAGCAGCTTCAAGCCGGGGGGCGGGGGCTCCTACGAGCAGTACTTC.

This chain joins TRBV6-1 and TRBJ1-4; 9 bases agree with TRBD1. After removal of 1 base from V and 7 bases from J, the junction contained 4 bases not matched to a gene. The germline V gene encodes CDR1 MNHNS and CDR2 SASEGT. The CDR3 runs 15 residues. The CDR3 loop reads CASSEGGQGAEKLFF. The CDR3 coding sequence is TGTGCCAGCAGTGAAGGGGGACAGGGTGCTGAAAAACTGTTTTTT.

This clone came up many times. This chain joins TRBV19 and TRBJ2-3, with D perhaps TRBD2 (6 bases). This CDR3 region has 15 residues. V dropped 7 bases and J dropped 2 bases, with 16 bases sitting between them. Germline CDR1 is LNHDA and CDR2 is SQIVND (reference sequence). The CDR3 is CASTGIAEDTDTQYF. DNA for the CDR3: TGTGCCAGTACCGGAATAGCGGAGGACACAGATACGCAGTATTTT.

In DNA, the CDR3 is TGTGCCAGCAGCTTAACAGGGGGAAACACTGAAGCTTTCTTT. Encoded protein: CASSLTGGNTEAFF. The chain links TRBV7-9 to TRBJ1-1; 8 nucleotides agree with TRBD1. J gave up 2 bases and V 2 bases, and 1 base lay outside the gene matches. The CDR3 has 14 residues. Germline V lookup: CDR1 SEHNR, CDR2 FQNEAQ (reference sequence).

The chain recombines TRBV10-3 with TRBJ2-2; D perhaps matches TRBD1 (5 bases). CDR1 and CDR2 (germline): ENHRY, SYGVKD. V lost 3 bases, J lost 0 bases, and 17 bases lay in between. The CDR3 runs 18 residues. The CDR3 loop reads CAISDSTVRHPNTGELFF. In nucleotides, the CDR3 is TGTGCCATCAGTGACTCGACAGTGAGGCATCCGAACACCGGGGAGCTGTTTTTT.

The chain has TRBV4-1 and TRBJ2-7, with no clear D. Looked up from germline, CDR1 is MGHRA and CDR2 is YSYEKL. V gave up 3 bases and J gave up 2 bases, with 14 bases separating them. The CDR3 spans 15 residues. The CDR3 region has the DNA TGCGCCAGCAGCCACCAAGAAAGCCCTACCTACGAGCAGTACTTC. It encodes CASSHQESPTYEQYF.

On this clone itself: Within the sample, other DNA sequences also encode this same CDR3. The rearrangement uses TRBV4-3 and TRBJ2-7; 10 bases fit TRBD1. The germline gives CDR1 LGHNA, CDR2 YSLEER. V lost 0 bases to trimming and J lost 6 bases; unmatched junction nucleotides: 8. This CDR3 is built from 16 residues. CDR3 region: CASSQDGGTGEGEQYF. Here the CDR3 DNA reads TGCGCCAGCAGCCAAGATGGGGGGACAGGGGAAGGCGAGCAGTACTTC.

This rearrangement joins TRBV7-8 to TRBJ2-7, with 9 bases matching TRBD2. Trimming took 2 bases from V and 3 from J; bases not matched to a gene: 11. Germline V CDR1 and CDR2: SGHVS, FQNEAQ. This CDR3 spans 17 amino acids. This CDR3 is CASSLWVVAGVDYEQYF. CDR3 coding DNA: TGTGCCAGCAGCTTATGGGTAGTAGCGGGAGTTGACTACGAGCAGTACTTC.